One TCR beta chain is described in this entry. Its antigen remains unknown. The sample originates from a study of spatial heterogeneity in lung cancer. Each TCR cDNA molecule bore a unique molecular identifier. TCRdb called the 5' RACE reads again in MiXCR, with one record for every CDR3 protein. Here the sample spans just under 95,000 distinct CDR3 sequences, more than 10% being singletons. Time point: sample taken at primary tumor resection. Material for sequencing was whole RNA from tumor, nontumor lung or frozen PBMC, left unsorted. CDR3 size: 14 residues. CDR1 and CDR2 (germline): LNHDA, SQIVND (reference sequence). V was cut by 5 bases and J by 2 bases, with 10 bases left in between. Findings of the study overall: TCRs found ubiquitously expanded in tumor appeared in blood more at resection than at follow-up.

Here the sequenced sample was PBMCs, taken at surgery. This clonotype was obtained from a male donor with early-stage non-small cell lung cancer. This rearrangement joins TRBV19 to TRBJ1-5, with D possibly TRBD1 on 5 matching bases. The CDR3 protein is CASSGGGGNQPQHF. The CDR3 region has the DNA TGTGCCAGTAGTGGGGGAGGCGGCAATCAGCCCCAGCATTTT.